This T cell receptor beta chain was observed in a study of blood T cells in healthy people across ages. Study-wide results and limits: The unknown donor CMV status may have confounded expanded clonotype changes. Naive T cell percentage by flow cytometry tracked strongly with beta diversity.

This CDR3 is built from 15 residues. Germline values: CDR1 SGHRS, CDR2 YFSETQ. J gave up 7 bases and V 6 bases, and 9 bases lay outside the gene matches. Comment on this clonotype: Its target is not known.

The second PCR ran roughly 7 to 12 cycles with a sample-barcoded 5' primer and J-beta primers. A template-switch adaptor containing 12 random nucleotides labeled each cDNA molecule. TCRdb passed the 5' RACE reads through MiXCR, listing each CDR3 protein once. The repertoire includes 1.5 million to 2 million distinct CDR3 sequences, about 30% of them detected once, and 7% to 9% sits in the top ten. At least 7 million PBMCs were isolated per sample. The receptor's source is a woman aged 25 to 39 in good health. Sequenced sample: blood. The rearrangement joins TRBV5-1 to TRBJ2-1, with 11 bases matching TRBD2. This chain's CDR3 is CASNSRTSGSNEQFF. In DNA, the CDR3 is TGCGCCAGCAACTCCAGGACTAGCGGGTCGAATGAGCAGTTCTTC.